Sequencing of this T cell receptor (beta chain) was carried out in a study of blood T cell repertoires in COVID-19. In the original analysis: Cell counts per sample came from amplifying reference gene primers. Sequencing was performed with immunoSEQ multiplex PCR; in TCRdb, only in-frame clones are kept and a portion is missing. The DNA was the basis for D and trimming; V, J and clone size are from that table. The sample records around 180,000 clones, more than 75% being singletons. Germline-derived CDR1 and CDR2 are LNHDA and SQIVND (reference sequence). V dropped 7 bases and J dropped 6 bases, with 18 bases sitting between them. This CDR3 region has 15 residues. This clone was seen many times.

Sequencing used PBMCs or T cells enriched from blood (not recorded which). The rearrangement joins TRBV19 to TRBJ2-2; D is possibly TRBD1 (6 bases). This receptor was taken from a woman aged 45-65 years with acute COVID-19. The CDR3 spells CASTPATGMAGELFF. The CDR3 DNA is TGTGCCAGTACCCCGGCTACAGGGATGGCCGGGGAGCTGTTTTTT.